There are many counts of the clone carrying this T cell receptor beta chain. Sample treatment: randomized to nivolumab then ipilimumab (arm A) or the reverse (arm B). This record comes from a study of sequential checkpoint blockade in melanoma. About the research overall: First-line arms were nivolumab then ipilimumab, or the reverse, randomized 1:1. Maintenance nivolumab came after either treatment sequence.

This CDR3 has 16 amino acids. The V end lost 2 bases, the J end lost 6 bases, and 20 bases lay between the germline ends. Germline values: CDR1 SGHTS, CDR2 YDEGEE. Assay used: immunoSEQ multiplex PCR; TCRdb lists only in-frame clones, some missing. Of about 17,000 clones listed, just under 75% are singletons. V usage is TRBV5-8 and J usage is TRBJ1-2, with D possibly being TRBD1 (6 bases). The starting material was CD8+ T cells sorted from blood (inferred from file names), obtained from a patient given nivolumab and ipilimumab in sequence. This clonotype was obtained from a human donor with melanoma. CDR3 sequence reads: CASSFPLLQGFNGYTF. The CDR3 bases are TGTGCCAGCAGCTTTCCGCTTTTACAGGGATTTAATGGCTACACCTTC.